The following is a TCR beta chain sequence with its context. Its antigen remains unknown. Every donor was a Caucasian adult from Nashville, Tennessee. In germline, CDR1 is SNHLY, CDR2 FYNNEI. CDR3 length: 13 residues. V dropped 7 bases and J dropped 1 base, with 5 bases sitting between them. This entry comes from a study of shared clonotypes between healthy human individuals. Points from the study as a whole: Compared with memory subsets, naive subsets generally had larger estimated richness.

Original data processing: Filtering differed, since immunoSEQ gave only junction sequences and no quality scores. Profiled with immunoSEQ multiplex PCR; TCRdb holds only in-frame clones, not every one. V and J calls and clone size are copied from that table; D and trimming were computed from the DNA. The data hold about 2 million clones, with 90% to 95% observed a single time. Material for sequencing was naive CD4+ T cells sorted from blood. Subset described: CD45RA+ positively selected. The V gene is TRBV2, the J gene TRBJ2-6; D unresolved. This clonotype was obtained from a man aged 18 to 35 in good health. The chain's CDR3 is CASKQSGANVLTF. As DNA, the CDR3 is TGTGCCAGCAAGCAATCTGGGGCCAACGTCCTGACTTTC.